The rows below give T cell receptor beta chains drawn from one sample of a study of blood T cell repertoires in COVID-19. Data came from immunoSEQ multiplex PCR; TCRdb stores just in-frame clones and leaves some out. There are about 140,000 clones in the sample; 80% to 85% occur only once, and 3% to 5% lies in the top ten. Sequencing was carried out using peripheral blood. The origin of the receptors is a woman aged 55-69 years with acute or convalescent COVID-19. CDR3s include the opening cysteine and the closing phenylalanine or tryptophan. The order of the fields is D gene, clone size, V gene, J gene, CDR3 protein, CDR3 DNA. D genes are given only for firm matches. Expanded clones are given a class, and other clones once, few, many or no size at all.

D gene: -
clone size: -
V gene: TRBV25-1
J gene: TRBJ2-6
CDR3 protein: CASSASGANVLTF
CDR3 DNA: TGTGCCAGCAGTGCTTCTGGGGCCAACGTCCTGACTTTC

D gene: -
clone size: -
V gene: TRBV2
J gene: TRBJ1-6
CDR3 protein: CASSVAGGQGSPLHF
CDR3 DNA: TGTGCCAGCAGTGTTGCGGGAGGGCAGGGATCACCCCTCCACTTT

D gene: -
clone size: -
V gene: TRBV6-5
J gene: TRBJ1-2
CDR3 protein: CASSYGGRTYGYTF
CDR3 DNA: TGTGCCAGCAGTTACGGGGGCCGGACCTATGGCTACACCTTC

D gene: TRBD1
clone size: -
V gene: TRBV6-5
J gene: TRBJ1-2
CDR3 protein: CASSYGTDSNYGYTF
CDR3 DNA: TGTGCCAGCAGTTACGGGACAGACTCCAACTATGGCTACACCTTC

D gene: -
clone size: -
V gene: TRBV4-3
J gene: TRBJ1-4
CDR3 protein: CASSPAGLSAFNEKLFF
CDR3 DNA: TGCGCCAGCAGCCCAGCGGGACTCTCGGCCTTTAATGAAAAACTGTTTTTT

D gene: -
clone size: -
V gene: TRBV9
J gene: TRBJ2-7
CDR3 protein: CASSVGQGGYEQYF
CDR3 DNA: TGTGCCAGCAGCGTAGGCCAGGGGGGCTACGAGCAGTACTTC

D gene: TRBD1
clone size: -
V gene: TRBV6-6
J gene: TRBJ1-2
CDR3 protein: CASSRTGGSNGYTF
CDR3 DNA: TGTGCCAGCAGCCGGACAGGGGGATCGAATGGCTACACCTTC

D gene: -
clone size: -
V gene: TRBV21-1
J gene: TRBJ2-7
CDR3 protein: CASSTRDRYYEQYF
CDR3 DNA: TGTGCCAGCAGCACCAGGGACAGATACTACGAGCAGTACTTC

D gene: TRBD2
clone size: -
V gene: TRBV6-5
J gene: TRBJ2-1
CDR3 protein: CASRVREDYNEQFF
CDR3 DNA: TGTGCCAGCAGGGTGCGGGAGGACTACAATGAGCAGTTCTTC

D gene: -
clone size: -
V gene: TRBV11-2
J gene: TRBJ1-2
CDR3 protein: CASSVSKEVGYTF
CDR3 DNA: TGTGCCAGCAGCGTATCGAAGGAGGTTGGCTACACCTTC

D gene: -
clone size: -
V gene: TRBV27
J gene: TRBJ2-1
CDR3 protein: CASSSPPGEQFF
CDR3 DNA: TGTGCCAGCAGCTCTCCTCCGGGGGAGCAGTTCTTC

D gene: TRBD1
clone size: -
V gene: TRBV5-5
J gene: TRBJ2-7
CDR3 protein: CASSLAGTGYEQYF
CDR3 DNA: TGTGCCAGCAGCTTGGCCGGGACAGGCTACGAGCAGTACTTC

D gene: -
clone size: -
V gene: TRBV10-2
J gene: TRBJ2-5
CDR3 protein: CASSAVSYAETQYF
CDR3 DNA: TGCGCCAGCAGTGCGGTGAGCTACGCCGAGACCCAGTACTTC

D gene: TRBD2
clone size: -
V gene: TRBV2
J gene: TRBJ2-2
CDR3 protein: CASSILAGGNGELFF
CDR3 DNA: TGTGCCAGCAGTATACTAGCGGGAGGCAACGGGGAGCTGTTTTTT

D gene: TRBD1
clone size: -
V gene: TRBV2
J gene: TRBJ1-5
CDR3 protein: CASTGTGGRGQPQHF
CDR3 DNA: TGTGCCAGCACTGGCACAGGGGGCCGCGGTCAGCCCCAGCATTTT

D gene: TRBD2
clone size: once
V gene: TRBV7-2
J gene: TRBJ2-5
CDR3 protein: CASRLNLAVLHETQYF
CDR3 DNA: TGTGCCAGCAGACTGAATCTAGCGGTCCTGCATGAGACCCAGTACTTC

D gene: TRBD2
clone size: once
V gene: TRBV10-3
J gene: TRBJ2-7
CDR3 protein: CAISESSPDSGRTYYEQYF
CDR3 DNA: TGTGCCATCAGTGAGTCGTCGCCAGATAGCGGGAGGACCTACTACGAGCAGTACTTC

D gene: TRBD1
clone size: -
V gene: TRBV2
J gene: TRBJ1-2
CDR3 protein: CASSVAGTGVGYTF
CDR3 DNA: TGTGCCAGCAGTGTAGCTGGGACAGGGGTTGGCTACACCTTC

D gene: TRBD2
clone size: -
V gene: TRBV11-2
J gene: TRBJ2-1
CDR3 protein: CASVPGRDLGNEQFF
CDR3 DNA: TGTGCCAGCGTACCCGGGAGGGACTTAGGGAATGAGCAGTTCTTC

D gene: TRBD1
clone size: -
V gene: TRBV30
J gene: TRBJ1-1
CDR3 protein: CAWSVPGTGASFF
CDR3 DNA: TGTGCCTGGAGTGTACCGGGGACAGGGGCGTCTTTCTTT

D gene: -
clone size: -
V gene: TRBV13
J gene: TRBJ2-7
CDR3 protein: CASSFTGLAYEQYF
CDR3 DNA: TGTGCCAGCAGCTTCACGGGATTGGCCTACGAGCAGTACTTC

D gene: -
clone size: -
V gene: TRBV3-1/TRBV3-2
J gene: TRBJ2-3
CDR3 protein: CASSQDRRDTQYF
CDR3 DNA: TGTGCCAGCAGCCAAGATCGCAGGGATACGCAGTATTTT

D gene: -
clone size: many
V gene: TRBV3-1/TRBV3-2
J gene: TRBJ1-2
CDR3 protein: CASSHHYGYTF
CDR3 DNA: TGTGCCAGCAGCCACCATTATGGCTACACCTTC

D gene: TRBD1
clone size: -
V gene: TRBV28
J gene: TRBJ2-5
CDR3 protein: CASRPLGGAQYF
CDR3 DNA: TGTGCCAGCAGACCTTTAGGGGGCGCCCAGTACTTC

D gene: -
clone size: -
V gene: TRBV9
J gene: TRBJ2-5
CDR3 protein: CASSVETLTATQYF
CDR3 DNA: TGTGCCAGCAGCGTAGAAACCTTGACAGCTACCCAGTACTTC

D gene: -
clone size: -
V gene: TRBV5-5
J gene: TRBJ2-5
CDR3 protein: CASSLVGGRETQYF
CDR3 DNA: TGTGCCAGCAGCTTGGTCGGAGGACGGGAGACCCAGTACTTC

D gene: TRBD2
clone size: -
V gene: TRBV19
J gene: TRBJ2-2
CDR3 protein: CASSIEREYTGELFF
CDR3 DNA: TGTGCCAGTAGTATCGAGCGGGAGTACACCGGGGAGCTGTTTTTT

D gene: TRBD1
clone size: -
V gene: TRBV28
J gene: TRBJ1-2
CDR3 protein: CASRGQGANYGYTF
CDR3 DNA: TGTGCCAGCAGGGGACAGGGGGCGAACTATGGCTACACCTTC

D gene: -
clone size: -
V gene: TRBV5-1
J gene: TRBJ1-4
CDR3 protein: CASSPTVTNEKLFF
CDR3 DNA: TGCGCCAGCAGTCCGACAGTAACTAATGAAAAACTGTTTTTT

D gene: -
clone size: once
V gene: TRBV7-8
J gene: TRBJ1-1
CDR3 protein: CASSRTQGMNTEAFF
CDR3 DNA: TGTGCCAGCAGCCGTACCCAGGGGATGAACACTGAAGCTTTCTTT

D gene: TRBD1
clone size: -
V gene: TRBV3-1/TRBV3-2
J gene: TRBJ1-1
CDR3 protein: CASSQAPGTGDTEAFF
CDR3 DNA: TGTGCCAGCAGCCAAGCACCCGGGACAGGGGACACTGAAGCTTTCTTT

D gene: -
clone size: -
V gene: TRBV27
J gene: TRBJ1-1
CDR3 protein: CASSFGPNTEAFF
CDR3 DNA: TGTGCCAGCAGTTTTGGGCCAAACACTGAAGCTTTCTTT

D gene: TRBD1
clone size: -
V gene: TRBV4-3
J gene: TRBJ2-5
CDR3 protein: CASSQVWGQGETQYF
CDR3 DNA: TGCGCCAGCAGCCAAGTTTGGGGACAGGGAGAGACCCAGTACTTC

D gene: TRBD1
clone size: -
V gene: TRBV30
J gene: TRBJ1-2
CDR3 protein: CAWSEDRLYGYTF
CDR3 DNA: TGTGCCTGGAGTGAGGACAGGCTGTATGGCTACACCTTC

D gene: -
clone size: -
V gene: TRBV5-5
J gene: TRBJ2-7
CDR3 protein: CASSLQGTYEQYF
CDR3 DNA: TGTGCCAGCAGCCTCCAGGGAACCTACGAGCAGTACTTC

D gene: TRBD1
clone size: -
V gene: TRBV5-1
J gene: TRBJ2-2
CDR3 protein: CASSVGQANGELFF
CDR3 DNA: TGCGCCAGCAGCGTGGGACAGGCAAACGGGGAGCTGTTTTTT